The clone carrying this TCR beta chain was observed once. Its antigen is as yet unknown. This sample stems from a study of shared clonotypes between healthy human individuals. Sequencing used immunoSEQ multiplex PCR; TCRdb keeps in-frame clones, though not all of them. The table shows millions of clones, with approximately 90% occurring only once. CDR3 size: 19 residues. Germline V gene data show CDR1 as WSHSY and CDR2 as SAAADI. V was clipped by 4 bases and J by 1 base; unmatched bases: 17. Study-wide findings and caveats: Read depth was anticipated to influence clonotype sharing among donors.

This TCR was sampled from a man aged 18 to 30 in good health. The sample comprised naive CD4+ T cells sorted from blood. As to subset: CD45RA+ positively selected. The chain employs TRBV10-2 and TRBJ1-2, with 8 positions matching TRBD1. The CDR3 region has the DNA TGCGCCAGCAGTGTAGTTCAGGGGGCGGCAGAAAGGGGTAACTATGGCTACACCTTC. Its protein is CASSVVQGAAERGNYGYTF.